The 15 T cell receptor beta chains listed next were all sequenced from one sample in a study of identical twins (dated by TCRdb to between 2015 and 2016). Receptor libraries were prepared by 5' RACE. Data came from an Illumina HiSeq 2000. TCRdb took the public reads, trimmed them with fastp at Q25, ran MiXCR for clone calling and kept in-frame beta chains. Duplicate CDR3 protein sequences are folded into a single record with the most common DNA and genes. The sample records approximately 680,000 distinct CDR3 sequences, under 8.5% of which are singletons. The ten largest clones capture less than 2% of the sample. The same data also went into a second study, on yellow fever vaccine responses in identical twins.

Input material: PBMCs. The receptors come from a woman under 30 in good health.

The chain recombines TRBV12-3 or TRBV12-4 with TRBJ2-1, with D possibly TRBD2 on 5 matching bases. The CDR3 extends over 15 amino acids. The V gene lost 3 bases and the J gene lost 0 bases, with 9 bases spanning the gap. CDR3 loop: CASSFERTSYNEQFF. The CDR3 DNA follows: TGTGCCAGCAGTTTTGAGCGGACCTCCTACAATGAGCAGTTCTTC.

This clonotype was picked up many times. The chain uses TRBV5-4 and TRBJ2-1, with D tentatively TRBD1 (6 bases). CDR1 is SGHNT, CDR2 YYREEE, per germline (reference sequence). V was clipped by 0 bases and J by 7 bases, with 17 bases between them. The CDR3 is 16 residues long. CDR3 bases: TGTGCCAGCAGCTTGGGGGGGTTAACAGGGTATAATGAGCAGTTCTTC. It encodes CASSLGGLTGYNEQFF.

In its sample, this clonotype was seen a few times. CDR3 bases: TGTGCCAGCAGCCTCTCCTGGGGTACCGACGGGCAGTACTTC. Translation: CASSLSWGTDGQYF. The V and J genes are TRBV14 and TRBJ2-7; the D is unclear. Germline V lookup: CDR1 SGHDN, CDR2 FVKESK. The V end was cut by 4 bases, the J end by 9 bases, with 19 bases between. CDR3 length: 14 residues.

The J gene is TRBJ2-1, the V gene TRBV3-1; perhaps TRBD2 as D (5 bases). CDR3 size: 16 residues. Germline assignment: CDR1 LGHDT and CDR2 YNNKEL (reference sequence). V lost 0 bases to trimming and J lost 3 bases, with 12 bases between them. The CDR3 here is CASSQDLGRGYNEQFF. CDR3 nucleotide sequence: TGTGCCAGCAGCCAAGATCTAGGTCGGGGCTACAATGAGCAGTTCTTC.

This clonotype showed up just a few times. This chain links TRBV5-1 with TRBJ2-2, with D perhaps assigned TRBD1 or TRBD2 (5 bases each). The CDR3 extends over 15 amino acids. The germline V gene encodes CDR1 SGHRS and CDR2 YFSETQ. Trimming shortened V by 5 bases and J by 8 bases, and 19 bases separated the two germline ends. The CDR3 coding sequence is TGCGCCAGCAGATACCGGGACCTACCCTCTGGGGAGCTGTTTTTT. Residues: CASRYRDLPSGELFF.

This clonotype was counted only a few times. The V and J genes are TRBV7-9 and TRBJ1-1; no firm D call. CDR1 and CDR2 from the germline V gene are SEHNR and FQNEAQ (reference sequence). Trimming removed 6 bases at V and 5 bases at J, with 13 bases between. This CDR3 comprises 13 residues. The CDR3 nucleotides are TGTGCCAGCAGTTGGGCATCGCCAACTGAAGCTTTCTTT. Translation gives CASSWASPTEAFF.

This clonotype was picked up many times. One end of the junction is discordant with germline, which a read error may explain. The J gene is TRBJ2-5, the V gene TRBV20-1; D might be TRBD2 (5 bases). The germline V gene encodes CDR1 DFQATT and CDR2 SNEGSKA (reference sequence). The CDR3 extends over 14 amino acids. Here the CDR3 DNA reads TGCAGTGCTCGAGACCCCCGGCGGGAAGAGACCCAGTACTTC. Translation gives CSARDPRREETQYF.

The chain recombines TRBV7-8 with TRBJ2-3, with 10 nucleotides matching TRBD2. This CDR3 region has 16 residues. The trim removed 2 bases at V and 4 bases at J, leaving 6 bases unmatched. From germline, CDR1 is SGHVS and CDR2 FQNEAQ. The CDR3 loop reads CASSLRPSGSSDTQYF. CDR3 in DNA: TGTGCCAGCAGCTTACGGCCTAGCGGGAGCTCAGATACGCAGTATTTT. The variable domain in full, completed from reference TRBV7-8 and TRBJ2-3, reads GAGVSQSPRYKVAKRGQDVALRCDPISGHVSLFWYQQALGQGPEFLTYFQNEAQLDKSGLPSDRFFAERPEGSVSTLKIQRTQQEDSAVYLCASSLRPSGSSDTQYFGPGTRLTVL.

The chain couples TRBV12-3 or TRBV12-4 to TRBJ1-2; D uncertain. Trimming pared 3 bases from V and 3 bases from J, leaving 11 bases between. This CDR3 spans 14 amino acids. The CDR3 here is CASSFSGVDYGYTF. The CDR3 DNA reads TGTGCCAGCAGTTTTTCCGGAGTTGACTATGGCTACACCTTC.

This clonotype was counted only a few times. This chain connects TRBV7-9 to TRBJ2-5; perhaps TRBD1 as D (5 bases). The CDR3 length is 17 residues. The ends were cut back, 1 base at V and 3 bases at J, with 18 bases in the middle. CDR1 and CDR2 (germline): SEHNR, FQNEAQ (reference sequence). As DNA, the CDR3 is TGTGCCAGCAGCTTAGATGTGATTCGGGCAGGGAAAGAGACCCAGTACTTC. As protein: CASSLDVIRAGKETQYF.

The DNA for the CDR3 is TGTGCCAGCAGCCGGGCGTCGGGGGATTGGTACGAGCAGTACTTC. This encodes CASSRASGDWYEQYF. This chain links TRBV7-6 with TRBJ2-7; possibly TRBD2 for D (6 bases). The CDR3 has 15 amino acids. Germline V gene data show CDR1 as SGHVS and CDR2 as FNYEAQ. Trimming stripped 5 bases from V and 4 bases from J, with 18 bases between.

This clonotype was observed a handful of times. The gene calls are TRBV7-9 and TRBJ2-7, with D hard to call. Germline V lookup: CDR1 SEHNR, CDR2 FQNEAQ (reference sequence). Deletions cut 4 bases from V and 0 bases from J, with 7 bases between. The CDR3 extends over 13 amino acids. CDR3 residues: CASSSPVSYEQYV. Written as DNA, the CDR3 is TGTGCCAGCAGCTCTCCTGTCTCCTACGAGCAGTACGTC.

This clonotype came up many times. The chain couples TRBV28 to TRBJ2-5; tentatively, D is TRBD1 (5 bases). Germline V gene sequence: CDR1 MDHEN, CDR2 SYDVKM. The V end was cut by 2 bases, the J end by 5 bases, with 9 bases between. CDR3 size: 13 residues. CDR3 residues: CASSLGATETQYF. The CDR3 nucleotides are TGTGCCAGCAGTTTAGGGGCCACGGAGACCCAGTACTTC.

This clonotype was recorded many times. V is TRBV12-3 or TRBV12-4 and J is TRBJ2-7; tentatively, D is TRBD2 (5 bases). The CDR3 totals 15 residues. The V and J ends lost 5 bases and 4 bases respectively, with 18 bases between them. CDR3 sequence reads: CASSPTGSEKYEQYF. DNA of the CDR3: TGTGCCAGCAGTCCAACGGGGAGCGAGAAATACGAGCAGTACTTC.

This clonotype has more than one count but fewer than ten. The rearrangement uses TRBV12-3 or TRBV12-4 and TRBJ2-2; 11 positions agree with TRBD1. This CDR3 has 16 amino acids. V dropped 6 bases and J dropped 4; count of bases not matched to a gene: 7. For the CDR3, the DNA is TGTGCCAGCAGGAGAGGGACAGGGGGAGGCACCGGGGAGCTGTTTTTT. As protein: CASRRGTGGGTGELFF.